This TCR beta chain emerged from a study of shared T cell receptors in the human thymus. Libraries were prepared by immunoSEQ multiplex PCR; TCRdb keeps only in-frame clonotypes and omits some of them. There are hundreds of thousands of clones in the sample; roughly 90% occur only once, and over 0.008% lies in the top ten. The CDR3 length is 12 residues. Trimming cost V 6 bases and J 3 bases, with 10 bases left between them. CDR1 is SQVTM and CDR2 is ANQGSEA in the germline V gene. The data also belong to a second study, concerning human thymus T cells. According to that study: In corrective heart surgery, resections were taken, and these provided the thymus tissue.

The TCR comes from a boy under two years old with a congenital heart defect. The sequencing sample was made of thymocytes. The rearrangement joins TRBV29-1 to TRBJ2-3; D is possibly TRBD1 (5 bases). The CDR3 DNA reads TGCAGCGTCGCTCAGGGAACAGATACGCAGTATTTT. Translated: CSVAQGTDTQYF.